This T cell receptor (beta chain) comes out of a study of post-analysis software for immune sequencing data. Overall study: There were relapsing-remitting, secondary progressive and progressive-relapsing multiple sclerosis among the disease courses included. Study results and caveats: A significant reduction in normalized Chao1 diversity was observed in multiple sclerosis patients versus controls. TRBV5-6, TRBV5-1 and TRBV20-1 were among 4 or 5 TRBV segments more frequent in patients than controls.

Unique molecular identifiers were built into the TCR beta cDNA libraries. Yield was roughly 500,000 cDNA molecules from around 0.96 to 9.9 million T cells. Each CDR3 protein is one row after TCRdb ran MiXCR on the PCR reads. The sample records roughly 870,000 distinct CDR3 sequences, 53% being singletons. As to this clonotype: Its specificity is not known.

The CDR3 is 15 amino acids. The ends were cut back, 2 bases at V and 6 bases at J, with 16 bases in the middle. Germline lookup yields CDR1 SGHRS and CDR2 YFSETQ. This TCR was sampled from a girl between 5 and 17 years old with multiple sclerosis. V and J are TRBV5-1 and TRBJ2-3; D gene ambiguous. Sequencing was performed on blood. Written as DNA, the CDR3 is TGCGCCAGCAGCTTTCCGCGCCCTTGGAGTGATACGCAGTATTTT. It encodes CASSFPRPWSDTQYF.